This entry concerns a single TCR beta chain. CDR3 size: 13 residues. V was clipped by 5 bases and J by 2 bases, with 12 bases between them. Germline V gives CDR1 GTSNPN, CDR2 SVGIG (reference sequence). From the RT-PCR reads, TCRdb called clonotypes with MiXCR, one entry per CDR3 protein. The sample lists more than 600,000 distinct CDR3 sequences; approximately 15% were seen once. Sequenced input: memory CD4+ T cells from blood. The clonotype originates from a female donor in good health, serving as a healthy control. The chain links TRBV30 to TRBJ1-1, with a tentative D call TRBD1 (5 bases). CDR3 coding DNA: TGTGCCTGGCGCGGGGGATTTAACACTGAAGCTTTCTTT. This sequence encodes CAWRGGFNTEAFF.